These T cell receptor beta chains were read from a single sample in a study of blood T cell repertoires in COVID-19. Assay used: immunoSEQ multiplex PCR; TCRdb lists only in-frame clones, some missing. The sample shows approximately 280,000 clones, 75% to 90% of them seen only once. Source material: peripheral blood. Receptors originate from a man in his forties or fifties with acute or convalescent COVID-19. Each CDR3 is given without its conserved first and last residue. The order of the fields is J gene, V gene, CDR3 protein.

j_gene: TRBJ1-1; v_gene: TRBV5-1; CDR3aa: ASSLTGRNTEAF
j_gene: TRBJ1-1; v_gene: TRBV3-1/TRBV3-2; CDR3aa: ASSQAGGQGYIDTEAF
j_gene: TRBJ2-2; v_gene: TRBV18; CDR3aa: ASSPRGQGNTGELF
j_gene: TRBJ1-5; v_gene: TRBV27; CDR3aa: ASSLWGQGGFGNQPQH
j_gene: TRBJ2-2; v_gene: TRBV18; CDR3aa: ASPPFRTGGPPNTGELF
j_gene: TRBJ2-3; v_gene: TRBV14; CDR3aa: ASSQGQGRTDTQY
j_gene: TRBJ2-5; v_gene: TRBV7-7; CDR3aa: ASSLGGGRMETQY
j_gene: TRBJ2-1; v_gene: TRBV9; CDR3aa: ASSVRGSSYNEQF
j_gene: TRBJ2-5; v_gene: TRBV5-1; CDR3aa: ASSAEWGGQGTQY
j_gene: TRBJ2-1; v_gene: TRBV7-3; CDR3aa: ASSLGLGQF